This T cell receptor (beta chain) is drawn from a study of metastatic and nonmetastatic thyroid tumors. Across the study: It was across blood and tumor or nodule tissue from malignant and benign thyroid patients that repertoires were compared.

The germline gives CDR1 SGHAT, CDR2 FQNNGV. With 6 bases removed from V and 2 bases from J, the gap between germline ends came to 15 bases. The CDR3 consists of 15 residues. This clone was seen more than once but under ten times. TCRdb re-analyzed the PCR reads using MiXCR. The sample has about 19,000 clones, 37% seen once. Before thyroid surgery, none of the patients had received any treatment. The rearrangement links TRBV11-2 to TRBJ2-3; no clear D gene. The source material was tumor tissue. The sequence came from a female donor with papillary thyroid cancer or a benign thyroid nodule (not recorded which). Some clones in this sample may be carry-over from other donors' samples. CDR3 amino acids: CASRLTHGYTDTQYF. The CDR3 coding sequence is TGTGCCAGCAGGCTCACTCACGGTTACACAGATACGCAGTATTTT.